This T cell receptor (beta chain) comes out of a study of beta chain features in type 1 diabetes. The overall study: Cell yields, gender and age were similar in healthy donors and patients.

Expressed TCRB transcripts were sequenced because the entire RNA isolate underwent reverse transcription. TCRdb's table, derived via immunoSEQ multiplex PCR, lists solely in-frame clones and lacks some. Of about 300,000 clones in the sample, roughly 14% were seen once. With V trimmed by 5 bases and J by 1 base, 6 bases remained unmatched. This CDR3 spans 15 amino acids. Germline V gene lookup returns CDR1 SEHNR and CDR2 FQNEAQ (reference sequence). This clone was picked up a small number of times. Its antigen remains unknown. Overall study results and limits: Although PCR might favor shorter templates, it would do so equally in patients and controls. Moderate but significant shortening of TCRB CDR3s was recorded in all four CD4+ subsets from Type 1 diabetes patients.

The clonotype was recovered from a woman aged 18-29 years with type 1 diabetes. The rearrangement uses TRBV7-9 and TRBJ1-1; 8 bases agree with TRBD1. Material for sequencing was naive CD4+ T cells from blood. The CDR3 reads CASSPWDRRNTEAFF. The CDR3 nucleotides read TGTGCCAGCAGCCCATGGGACAGGCGGAACACTGAAGCTTTCTTT.